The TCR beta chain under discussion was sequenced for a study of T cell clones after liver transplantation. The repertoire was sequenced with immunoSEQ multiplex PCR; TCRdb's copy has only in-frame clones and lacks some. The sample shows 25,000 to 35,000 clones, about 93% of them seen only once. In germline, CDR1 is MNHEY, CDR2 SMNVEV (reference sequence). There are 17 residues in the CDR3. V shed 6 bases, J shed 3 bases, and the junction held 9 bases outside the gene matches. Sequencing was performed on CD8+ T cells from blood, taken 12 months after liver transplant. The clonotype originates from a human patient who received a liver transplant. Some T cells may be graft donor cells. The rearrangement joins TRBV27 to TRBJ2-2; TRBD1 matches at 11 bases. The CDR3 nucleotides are TGTGCCAGCAGGATGGACAGGGGGCTTAGGGACACCGGGGAGCTGTTTTTT. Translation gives CASRMDRGLRDTGELFF.